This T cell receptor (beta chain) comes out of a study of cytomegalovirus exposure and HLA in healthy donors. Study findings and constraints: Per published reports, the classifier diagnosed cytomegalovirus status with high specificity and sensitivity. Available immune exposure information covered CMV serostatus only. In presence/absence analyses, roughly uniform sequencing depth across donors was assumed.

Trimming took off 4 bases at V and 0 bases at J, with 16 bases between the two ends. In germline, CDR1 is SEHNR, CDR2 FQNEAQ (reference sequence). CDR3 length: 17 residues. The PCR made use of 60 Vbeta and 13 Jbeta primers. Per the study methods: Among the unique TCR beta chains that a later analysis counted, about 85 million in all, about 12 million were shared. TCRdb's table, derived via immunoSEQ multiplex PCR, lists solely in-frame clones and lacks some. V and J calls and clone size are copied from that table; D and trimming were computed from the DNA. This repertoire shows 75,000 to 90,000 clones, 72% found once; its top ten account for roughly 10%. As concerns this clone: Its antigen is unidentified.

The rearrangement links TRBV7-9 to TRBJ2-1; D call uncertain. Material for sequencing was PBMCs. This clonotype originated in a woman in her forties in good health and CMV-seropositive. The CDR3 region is CASSSQNPQSSYNEQFF. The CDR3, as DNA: TGTGCCAGCAGCTCCCAAAATCCACAGAGCTCCTACAATGAGCAGTTCTTC.